This TCR beta chain emerged from a study of blood T cell repertoires in COVID-19. The wider study: COVID-19 samples collected from the United States, Italy and Spain covered acute and convalescent phases. Nucleic acid was either cDNA or gDNA, and it came from T cells, B-cell-depleted T cells, or PBMCs.

This clone was counted a few times. In the original workflow: The authors estimated nucleated cell counts from reference gene primer amplification. Libraries were prepared by immunoSEQ multiplex PCR; TCRdb keeps only in-frame clonotypes and omits some of them. V, J and clone size derive from that table, while D and trimming were established from the DNA sequence. Of fewer than 40,000 clones in the sample, more than 65% were seen once. The TCR originated in a man in his 70s with acute or convalescent COVID-19. The sequenced material came from peripheral blood.

CDR3 DNA: TGTGCCAGCAGTTCCCTGCCGGGACAGGAGAACTATGGCTACACCTTC. Amino acid sequence: CASSSLPGQENYGYTF. V gene TRBV27 combines with J gene TRBJ1-2; 8 positions match TRBD1. The CDR3 is made up of 16 amino acids. V lost 4 bases and J lost 2; bases outside the gene matches: 9. Germline-derived CDR1 and CDR2 are MNHEY and SMNVEV (reference sequence).